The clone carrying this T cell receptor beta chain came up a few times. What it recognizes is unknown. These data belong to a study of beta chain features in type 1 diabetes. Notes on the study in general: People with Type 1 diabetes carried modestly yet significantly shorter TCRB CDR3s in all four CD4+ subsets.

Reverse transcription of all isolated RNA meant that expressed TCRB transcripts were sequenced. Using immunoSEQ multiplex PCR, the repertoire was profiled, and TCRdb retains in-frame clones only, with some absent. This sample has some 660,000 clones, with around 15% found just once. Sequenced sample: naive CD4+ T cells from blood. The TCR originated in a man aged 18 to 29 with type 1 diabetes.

CDR3 in amino acids: CASSVVGVDTQYF. CDR3 nucleotide sequence: TGTGCCAGCAGCGTAGTCGGGGTAGATACGCAGTATTTT. The chain combines TRBV9 with TRBJ2-3, with D maybe TRBD2 (5 bases). Germline CDR1 SGDLS, CDR2 YYNGEE. The CDR3 has 13 residues. V shed 0 bases and J shed 5 bases, with 7 bases lying between them. Drawing the rest from reference TRBV9 and TRBJ2-3, the complete variable domain is DSGVTQTPKHLITATGQRVTLRCSPRSGDLSVYWYQQSLDQGLQFLIQYYNGEERAKGNILERFSAQQFPDLHSELNLSSLELGDSALYFCASSVVGVDTQYFGPGTRLTVL.